A selection of T cell receptor beta chains follows, all from one sample in a study of shared clonotypes between healthy human individuals. Clones were read by immunoSEQ multiplex PCR, and TCRdb kept only the in-frame ones, dropping some. This sample has approximately 530,000 clones, with roughly 95% found just once. Input material: naive CD4+ T cells sorted from blood. Receptor source: a woman in her twenties or thirties in good health. The CDR3 runs from the conserved cysteine through the conserved F or W. Fields, in order: D gene, J gene, clone size, V gene, CDR3 DNA, CDR3 protein. The D gene is left open where the match is weak. Size is stated for part of the rows, as once, few or many counts, or as a class when the clone is expanded.

d_gene: .
j_gene: TRBJ1-1
abundance: .
v_gene: TRBV7-9
CDR3nt: TGTGCCAGCAGCTTGACGGGGGCAGTCTACACTGAAGCTTTCTTT
CDR3aa: CASSLTGAVYTEAFF

d_gene: TRBD2
j_gene: TRBJ2-7
abundance: .
v_gene: TRBV29-1
CDR3nt: TGCAGCGCCGCTAAACAAGCGGGAGAGGTTGGCTACGAGCAGTACTTC
CDR3aa: CSAAKQAGEVGYEQYF

d_gene: .
j_gene: TRBJ2-1
abundance: .
v_gene: TRBV11-3
CDR3nt: TGTGCCAGCAGCCAGCAGGAGAACTACAATGAGCAGTTCTTC
CDR3aa: CASSQQENYNEQFF

d_gene: .
j_gene: TRBJ2-1
abundance: .
v_gene: TRBV30
CDR3nt: TGTGCCTGGCAAATCATAGGTGAGCAGTTCTTC
CDR3aa: CAWQIIGEQFF

d_gene: TRBD2
j_gene: TRBJ2-5
abundance: .
v_gene: TRBV30
CDR3nt: TGTGCCTGGACACTAGCGGGAGGGCCCCAAGAGACCCAGTACTTC
CDR3aa: CAWTLAGGPQETQYF

d_gene: TRBD1
j_gene: TRBJ2-5
abundance: once
v_gene: TRBV7-2
CDR3nt: TGTGCCAGCAGCTTACGTTGGACAGGGGGCGCACAGACCCAGTACTTC
CDR3aa: CASSLRWTGGAQTQYF

d_gene: TRBD1
j_gene: TRBJ2-7
abundance: .
v_gene: TRBV6-1
CDR3nt: TGTGCCAGCAGTGGCCGGGACAGGGACGAGCAGTACTTC
CDR3aa: CASSGRDRDEQYF

d_gene: TRBD1
j_gene: TRBJ1-2
abundance: .
v_gene: TRBV6-5
CDR3nt: TGTGCCAGCAGTTACTCTAGGACAGGGCAAAGTGGCTACACCTTC
CDR3aa: CASSYSRTGQSGYTF

d_gene: .
j_gene: TRBJ1-4
abundance: .
v_gene: TRBV28
CDR3nt: TGTGCCAGCACCTCGACTCTGGGAACTAATGAAAAACTGTTTTTT
CDR3aa: CASTSTLGTNEKLFF

d_gene: .
j_gene: TRBJ2-1
abundance: .
v_gene: TRBV19
CDR3nt: TGTGCCAGTAGTATCGAGACTAGGGTTGAGCAGTTCTTC
CDR3aa: CASSIETRVEQFF

d_gene: .
j_gene: TRBJ2-6
abundance: .
v_gene: TRBV19
CDR3nt: TGTGCCAGTAGTATAGGGGAGGCCGGGGCCAACGTCCTGACTTTC
CDR3aa: CASSIGEAGANVLTF

d_gene: .
j_gene: TRBJ2-1
abundance: .
v_gene: TRBV18
CDR3nt: TGTGCCAGCTCACGTTATTTTATCGGGAAAGGGGACAATGAGCAGTTCTTC
CDR3aa: CASSRYFIGKGDNEQFF

d_gene: .
j_gene: TRBJ2-7
abundance: once
v_gene: TRBV28
CDR3nt: TGTGCCAGCAGTTTGCCCAAATACGAGCAGTACTTC
CDR3aa: CASSLPKYEQYF

d_gene: .
j_gene: TRBJ2-2
abundance: .
v_gene: TRBV4-2
CDR3nt: TGTGCCAGCAGCCCTCTAGCGCATGCAGCCGGGGAGCTGTTTTTT
CDR3aa: CASSPLAHAAGELFF

d_gene: .
j_gene: TRBJ2-5
abundance: .
v_gene: TRBV5-1
CDR3nt: TGCGCCAGCAGCTCCCTTCCAGCGGAGGAAGAGACCCAGTACTTC
CDR3aa: CASSSLPAEEETQYF

d_gene: .
j_gene: TRBJ1-1
abundance: .
v_gene: TRBV5-1
CDR3nt: TGCGCCAGCAGCTTTCGGACGGGGACGGTGAAAATGAACACTGAAGCTTTCTTT
CDR3aa: CASSFRTGTVKMNTEAFF

d_gene: .
j_gene: TRBJ1-2
abundance: .
v_gene: TRBV11-2
CDR3nt: TGTGCCAGCAGCTTAGGGACCGACTGTGGCTACACCTTC
CDR3aa: CASSLGTDCGYTF